These 20 T cell receptor beta chains were sequenced from one sample in a study of blood T cell repertoires in COVID-19. The method was immunoSEQ multiplex PCR; TCRdb's version includes in-frame clones alone and lacks a portion of them. Among around 99,000 clones, around three quarters were seen once, and the ten largest hold about 4.7%. The sequencing input was peripheral blood. These receptors were taken from a human donor in a cohort sampled during active or convalescent COVID-19.

The V call is TRBV7-2, the J call TRBJ2-3; TRBD2 agrees at 8 bases. The CDR3 runs to 16 residues. Unmatched junction bases numbered 12, after V lost 5 bases and J lost 5 bases. The germline CDR1 and CDR2 sequences are SGHTA and FQGNSA. The CDR3 spells CASSPVVGLVRDTQYF. The CDR3 nucleotides are TGTGCCAGCAGCCCCGTGGTGGGACTAGTTAGAGATACGCAGTATTTT.

This sequence joins TRBV2 and TRBJ1-2; D is perhaps TRBD1 (6 bases). CDR1 SNHLY and CDR2 FYNNEI come from the germline V gene. Between the trimmed V and J ends, which lost 6 bases and 3 bases, there was a span of 14 bases. The CDR3 is made up of 14 amino acids. CDR3 region: CASRGSGTYYGYTF. The CDR3, as DNA: TGTGCCAGCAGGGGCTCCGGGACATACTATGGCTACACCTTC.

The chain is built from TRBV19 and TRBJ1-4, with 9 nucleotides matching TRBD1. Germline CDR1 reads LNHDA; CDR2 reads SQIVND (reference sequence). The CDR3 has 17 residues. The trim removed 2 bases at V and 0 bases at J, leaving 4 bases unmatched. CDR3 bases: TGTGCCAGTAGTATACGCGGACAGGGGACAACTAATGAAAAACTGTTTTTT. It encodes CASSIRGQGTTNEKLFF.

The V gene is TRBV7-3, the J gene TRBJ2-1, with a possible D match to TRBD1 (6 bases). There are 13 residues in the CDR3. Germline V gene sequence: CDR1 SGHTA, CDR2 FQGTGA. Trimming removed 5 bases at V and 6 bases at J, with 11 bases between. The CDR3 here is CASSQQGSNEQFF. In nucleotides, the CDR3 is TGTGCCAGCAGCCAGCAGGGGAGCAATGAGCAGTTCTTC.

The chain combines TRBV9 with TRBJ2-5, with 16 bases fitting TRBD2. V lost 4 bases and J lost 5; bases outside the gene matches: 11. In germline, CDR1 is SGDLS, CDR2 YYNGEE. This CDR3 is 18 amino acids long. The CDR3 DNA reads as TGTGCCAGCAGCCCTGGGACTAGCGGGGGGGCGTTGAGGGAGACCCAGTACTTC. Its translation is CASSPGTSGGALRETQYF.

This chain links TRBV10-3 with TRBJ2-1, with D possibly TRBD2 on 6 matching bases. Between the trimmed V and J ends, which lost 2 bases and 6 bases, there was a span of 17 bases. CDR1 ENHRY and CDR2 SYGVKD come from the germline V gene. The CDR3 runs to 16 residues. The CDR3 coding sequence is TGTGCCATCAGTGAGCCCAGACAGACGCGGGGCAATGAGCAGTTCTTC. Translated, it gives CAISEPRQTRGNEQFF.

The rearrangement joins TRBV29-1 to TRBJ2-3; a weak D match, TRBD1 (6 bases). The CDR3 runs 13 residues. Trimming cost V 6 bases and J 0 bases, with 10 bases left between them. Germline V gene sequence: CDR1 SQVTM, CDR2 ANQGSEA. CDR3 nucleotides: TGCAGCGTCGGACAGCCTAGCACAGATACGCAGTATTTT. It yields the protein CSVGQPSTDTQYF.

This clone was seen once. This chain joins TRBV5-1 and TRBJ2-5; D gene unclear. The CDR3 consists of 15 residues. From germline, CDR1 is SGHRS and CDR2 YFSETQ. Deletions cut 4 bases from V and 5 bases from J, with 18 bases between. The CDR3 reads CASSLTLGYRETQYF. CDR3 nucleotides: TGCGCCAGCAGCCTAACCCTCGGGTACCGTGAGACCCAGTACTTC.

In this sample, this clone turned up a few times. V usage is TRBV14 and J usage is TRBJ2-5, with D perhaps TRBD2 (6 bases). Per the germline V gene, CDR1 is SGHDN and CDR2 is FVKESK. The CDR3 totals 16 residues. Trimming took 1 base from V and 2 from J, leaving 14 bases between them. The CDR3 DNA sequence: TGTGCCAGCAGCCAAGGTTGGGGGGTTGTGCAAGAGACCCAGTACTTC. Protein product: CASSQGWGVVQETQYF.

V usage is TRBV18 and J usage is TRBJ2-7; possibly TRBD2 for D (5 bases). Per the germline V gene, CDR1 is KGHSH and CDR2 is LQKENI. Trimming left V 4 bases short and J 2 bases short, with 9 bases between. CDR3 length equals 13 residues. CDR3 nucleotides: TGTGCCAGCTCACTAACCGGGACCTACGAGCAGTACTTC. Residues: CASSLTGTYEQYF.

This clone was observed a few times. CDR3 residues: CASSLDAERAYEQYF. CDR3 sequence (DNA): TGCGCCAGCAGCTTGGACGCGGAAAGAGCCTACGAGCAGTACTTC. The rearrangement uses TRBV5-1 and TRBJ2-7, with D hard to call. Looked up from germline, CDR1 is SGHRS and CDR2 is YFSETQ. The CDR3 sequence is 15 residues long. The V end was cut by 0 bases, the J end by 2 bases, with 12 bases between.

This chain links TRBV10-3 with TRBJ2-5, with a possible D match to TRBD1 (6 bases). CDR3 length equals 15 residues. Trimming shortened V by 5 bases and J by 1 base, and 14 bases separated the two germline ends. Germline CDR1 is ENHRY and CDR2 is SYGVKD. Here the CDR3 DNA reads TGTGCCATCAGTCACCGGGACAAACCCCAAGAGACCCAGTACTTC. It specifies CAISHRDKPQETQYF.

This chain joins TRBV24-1 and TRBJ1-2; tentative D call: TRBD1 (6 bases). Trimming pared 7 bases from V and 4 bases from J, leaving 12 bases between. Germline CDR1 KGHDR, CDR2 SFDVKD. This CDR3 region has 13 residues. CDR3 loop: CATSQTDSYGYTF. For the CDR3, the DNA is TGTGCCACCAGCCAGACGGACAGCTATGGCTACACCTTC.

The CDR3 DNA reads as TGCGCCAGCAGCTGGGGGCGGGGCACAGATACGCAGTATTTT. This encodes CASSWGRGTDTQYF. V is TRBV5-1 and J is TRBJ2-3, with a weak D call TRBD1 (6 bases). Trimming cost V 3 bases and J 1 base, with 9 bases left between them. The CDR3 covers 14 residues. The germline gives CDR1 SGHRS, CDR2 YFSETQ.

V is TRBV19 and J is TRBJ1-3, with a weak D call TRBD1 (5 bases). Germline V gene sequence: CDR1 LNHDA, CDR2 SQIVND (reference sequence). The CDR3 runs 14 residues. The V gene lost 7 bases and the J gene lost 0 bases, with 10 bases spanning the gap. For the CDR3, the DNA is TGTGCCAGTATCCCTAGGGGCTCTGGAAACACCATATATTTT. Its protein product is CASIPRGSGNTIYF.

This clone was observed at least ten times. This chain links TRBV4-1 with TRBJ2-7, with 7 positions matching TRBD2. Germline CDR1 MGHRA, CDR2 YSYEKL. V trimming: 0 bases; J trimming: 0 bases; junction bases outside the gene matches: 5. The CDR3 has 16 amino acids. CDR3 sequence: CASSQDITSDSYEQYF. The DNA for the CDR3 is TGCGCCAGCAGCCAAGATATAACTAGCGACTCCTACGAGCAGTACTTC.

The chain carries TRBV5-1 and TRBJ2-3, with 7 bases fitting TRBD1. The CDR3 extends over 14 amino acids. V was clipped by 0 bases and J by 5 bases; unmatched bases: 3. The germline gives CDR1 SGHRS, CDR2 YFSETQ. DNA for the CDR3: TGCGCCAGCAGCTTGGGGGACAGTCTAGATACGCAGTATTTT. This gives the protein CASSLGDSLDTQYF. Drawing the rest from reference TRBV5-1 and TRBJ2-3, the complete variable domain is KAGVTQTPRYLIKTRGQQVTLSCSPISGHRSVSWYQQTPGQGLQFLFEYFSETQRNKGNFPGRFSGRQFSNSRSEMNVSTLELGDSALYLCASSLGDSLDTQYFGPGTRLTVL.

The chain joins TRBV24-1 to TRBJ2-5, with 11 bases lining up with TRBD2. The ends lost 3 bases at V and 0 bases at J; junction bases unmatched: 5. Germline V gives CDR1 KGHDR, CDR2 SFDVKD. The CDR3 has 17 amino acids. The CDR3 bases are TGTGCCACCAGTGATGCCCGACTAGCGGGAAACCAAGAGACCCAGTACTTC. Amino acid sequence: CATSDARLAGNQETQYF.

CDR3 region: CASSQRLNRGAVNTEAFF. CDR3 sequence (DNA): TGTGCCAGCAGCCAACGGCTGAACAGGGGGGCCGTGAACACTGAAGCTTTCTTT. This chain joins TRBV3-1 (or the pseudogene TRBV3-2) and TRBJ1-1; 8 bases line up with TRBD1. After removal of 2 bases from V and 0 bases from J, the junction contained 11 bases not matched to a gene. The CDR3 is 18 amino acids. Germline V gives CDR1 LGHDT, CDR2 YNNKEL (reference sequence).

The V gene is TRBV11-2, the J gene TRBJ1-1, with D maybe TRBD1 (5 bases). The CDR3 runs 14 residues. CDR1 is SGHAT and CDR2 is FQNNGV in the germline V gene. Deletions cut 7 bases from V and 3 bases from J, with 15 bases between. The CDR3: CASNRPGYDTEAFF. For the CDR3, the DNA is TGTGCCAGCAACCGCCCAGGGTATGACACTGAAGCTTTCTTT.